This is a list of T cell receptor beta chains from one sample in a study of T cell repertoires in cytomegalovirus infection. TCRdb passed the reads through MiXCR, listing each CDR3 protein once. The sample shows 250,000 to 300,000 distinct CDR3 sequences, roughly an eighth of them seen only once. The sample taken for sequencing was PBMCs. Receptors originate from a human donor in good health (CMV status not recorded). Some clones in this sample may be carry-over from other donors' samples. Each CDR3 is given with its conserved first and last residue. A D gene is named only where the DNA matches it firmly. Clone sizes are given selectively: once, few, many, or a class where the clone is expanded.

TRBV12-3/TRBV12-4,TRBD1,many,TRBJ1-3,TGTGCCAGCAGTGGGGACAGGACTGGAAACACCATATATTTT,CASSGDRTGNTIYF
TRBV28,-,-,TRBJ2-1,TGTGCCAGCAGGGTCGACGGGACTTACAATGAGCAGTTCTTC,CASRVDGTYNEQFF
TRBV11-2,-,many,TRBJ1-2,TGTGCCAGCAGCTTAACGGCGGGGGGCTATGGCTACACCTTC,CASSLTAGGYGYTF
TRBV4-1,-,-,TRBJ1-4,TGCGCCAGCAGCCAAGTACTAGGGACACCAAATTTT,CASSQVLGTPNF
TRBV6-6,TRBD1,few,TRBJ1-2,TGTGCCAGCAGTTCTTGGGACAGCCTATCCTATGGCTACACCTTC,CASSSWDSLSYGYTF
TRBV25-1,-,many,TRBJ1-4,TGTGCCAGCAGTCGAATAGTGGGAGGGAGTGAAAAACTGTTTTTT,CASSRIVGGSEKLFF
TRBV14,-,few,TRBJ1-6,TGTGCCAGCAGCCAAAAGAATTCACCCCTCCACTTT,CASSQKNSPLHF
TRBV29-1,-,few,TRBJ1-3,TGCAGCGTTGAAGATGGGGGCCGAATCACTGGAAACACCATATATTTT,CSVEDGGRITGNTIYF
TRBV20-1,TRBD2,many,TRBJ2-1,TGCAGTGCTAAACGACTAGCGGAGTACAATGAGCAGTTCTTC,CSAKRLAEYNEQFF
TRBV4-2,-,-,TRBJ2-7,TGTGCCAGCAGCAGCAGGGCGGCCTACGAGCAGTACTTC,CASSSRAAYEQYF
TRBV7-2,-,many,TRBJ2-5,TGTGCCAGCAGCCTCGGGGGCACTAAAGCTATGTCAGAGACCCAGTACTTC,CASSLGGTKAMSETQYF
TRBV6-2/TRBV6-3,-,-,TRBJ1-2,TGTGCCAGCAGTTTTCGGGCCTCCCGAGCGGGAGGCTACACCTTC,CASSFRASRAGGYTF
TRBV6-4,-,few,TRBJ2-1,TGTGCCAGCAGTGTTGGGACCAATGAGCAGTTCTTC,CASSVGTNEQFF
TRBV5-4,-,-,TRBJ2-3,TGTGCCAGCAGTCATTTGAGGAGCACAGATACGCAGTATTTT,CASSHLRSTDTQYF
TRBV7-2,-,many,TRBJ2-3,TGTGCCAGCAGCTTCCGCCGGGACACCACAGATACGCAGTATTTT,CASSFRRDTTDTQYF
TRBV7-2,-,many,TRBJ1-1,TGTGCCAGCAGCCGCAGGACCCTTGGGGGGGGGTCGAACACTGAAGCTTTCTTT,CASSRRTLGGGSNTEAFF
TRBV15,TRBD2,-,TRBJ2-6,TGTGCCACCTGGACGGGGGGGACTGGGGCCAACGTCCTGACTTTC,CATWTGGTGANVLTF
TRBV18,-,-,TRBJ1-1,TGTGCCAGCTCACCTTTAGCCGTTATGAACACTGAAGCTTTCTTT,CASSPLAVMNTEAFF
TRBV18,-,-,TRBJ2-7,TGTGCCAGCTCACTCGAGGATGCCACCCGCCGGGAGCAGTACTTC,CASSLEDATRREQYF
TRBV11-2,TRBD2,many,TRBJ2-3,TGTGCCAGCAGGAGCGGGGTAGTCCCAGATACGCAGTATTTT,CASRSGVVPDTQYF
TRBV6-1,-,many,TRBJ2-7,TGTGCCAGCAGTGAGATCGACGAGCAGTACTTC,CASSEIDEQYF
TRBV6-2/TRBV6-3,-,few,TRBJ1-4,TGTGCCAGCAGTTTCCGGGACACCGGCAGGGAAAAACTGTTTTTT,CASSFRDTGREKLFF
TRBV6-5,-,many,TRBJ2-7,TGTGCCAGCAGTTACTCGGGATGGACAGACTACGAGCAGTACTTC,CASSYSGWTDYEQYF
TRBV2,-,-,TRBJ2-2,TGTGCCAGCAGTGAGGGGGGTACCGGGGAGCTGTTTTTT,CASSEGGTGELFF
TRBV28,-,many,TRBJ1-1,TGTGCCAGCAGCCTAGACACCTACACTGAAGCTTTCTTT,CASSLDTYTEAFF